The present TCR beta chain was sequenced within a study of T cell repertoires in cytomegalovirus infection. Study context: TCR beta signatures that were public indicated CMV infection and matching HLA type. The study's findings and limits: Cumulative public TCR beta family frequency identified CMV carriers with the relevant HLA. Dominating the ex vivo response were TCR beta clonotypes that were CMV-specific and HLA-C-restricted.

MiXCR, run by TCRdb on the reads, gives a single entry per CDR3 protein. The sample carries some 400,000 distinct CDR3 sequences, roughly 30% recorded once. The table lists this clonotype with a few counts. The antigen remains undetermined. This CDR3 comprises 17 residues. The ends were cut back, 0 bases at V and 4 bases at J, with 18 bases in the middle. Germline values: CDR1 SEHNR, CDR2 FQNEAQ (reference sequence). Sequencing was carried out using PBMCs. This TCR derives from a human donor in good health (CMV status not recorded). Some clones in this sample may be carry-over from other donors' samples. The genes are TRBV7-9 and TRBJ1-2; no definite D call. The CDR3 spells CASSLAWEAPPGYGYTF. Here the CDR3 DNA reads TGTGCCAGCAGCTTAGCGTGGGAGGCCCCACCCGGCTATGGCTACACCTTC. The full variable domain, completed using reference TRBV7-9 and TRBJ1-2, is DTGVSQNPRHKITKRGQNVTFRCDPISEHNRLYWYRQTLGQGPEFLTYFQNEAQLEKSRLLSDRFSAERPKGSFSTLEIQRTEQGDSAMYLCASSLAWEAPPGYGYTFGSGTRLTVV.